A selection of T cell receptor beta chains follows, all from one sample in a study of identical twins. TCRdb analysed the 5' RACE reads with MiXCR anew, one entry per CDR3 protein. The table lists around 650,000 distinct CDR3 sequences, under 8.5% of them singletons. The same sample was also studied in work on yellow fever vaccine responses in identical twins.

The specimen sequenced was PBMCs. These receptors came from a woman under 30 in good health. Both conserved end residues are part of each CDR3. D genes are given only for firm matches. A clone size is listed for some rows: how often the clone was seen (once, few, many), or a class if it is expanded.

>TRBJ1-3|.|TRBV28|many
TGTGCCAGCAGCACGGGGATCATCGCAGGAAACACCATATATTTT
CASSTGIIAGNTIYF
>TRBJ2-3|.|TRBV4-1|.
TGCGCCAGCAGCCACTTAGGGTACAGGGACCCTAGCACAGATACGCAGTATTTT
CASSHLGYRDPSTDTQYF
>TRBJ2-5|TRBD2|TRBV29-1|many
TGCAGCGTTGCCCATAGATCTAGCGGGAGGACTAGGGAGACCCAGTACTTC
CSVAHRSSGRTRETQYF
>TRBJ2-5|TRBD2|TRBV20-1|.
TGCAGTGCTACCCCGGGAAGCGGGAAGGAAGAGACCCAGTACTTC
CSATPGSGKEETQYF
>TRBJ2-1|.|TRBV9|.
TGTGCCAGCACTAGGGACCCGGGGGATGAGCAGTTCTTC
CASTRDPGDEQFF
>TRBJ2-2|.|TRBV6-5|many
TGTGCCAGCAGTTACCTACCCCTTGTTTCGACCGGGGAGCTGTTTTTT
CASSYLPLVSTGELFF
>TRBJ2-1|TRBD2|TRBV12-3/TRBV12-4|many
TGTGCCAGCAGCTACGGACTAGCGGGGAGCTCCAATGAGCAGTTCTTC
CASSYGLAGSSNEQFF
>TRBJ2-1|TRBD2|TRBV4-1|.
TGCGCCAGCAGCCAGATAGCGGGGGTCTCCTACAATGAGCAGTTCTTC
CASSQIAGVSYNEQFF
>TRBJ2-3|TRBD2|TRBV19|.
TGTGCCACCGAAGCGGGGGGTTACACAGATACGCAGTATTTT
CATEAGGYTDTQYF
>TRBJ2-3|.|TRBV7-9|.
TGTGCCAGCAGCTTAATCGACCGAGGCTCAGATACGCAGTATTTT
CASSLIDRGSDTQYF
>TRBJ2-3|.|TRBV5-1|many
TGCGCCAGCAGCTTGGAGGGGATAGTATTGGCCACAGATACGCAGTATTTT
CASSLEGIVLATDTQYF
>TRBJ2-1|TRBD1|TRBV7-9|.
TGTGCCAGCAGCACCCAGACAGGGGGCACCTACAATGAGCAGTTCTTC
CASSTQTGGTYNEQFF
>TRBJ2-5|.|TRBV3-1|.
TGTGCCAGCAGCCACGGCGTTAGGGAGACCCAGTACTTC
CASSHGVRETQYF
>TRBJ2-5|TRBD2|TRBV20-1|few
TGCAGTGCTAGAGCTGGGACTAGCGGGGGACCGTACCAAGAGACCCAGTACTTC
CSARAGTSGGPYQETQYF
>TRBJ1-1|.|TRBV7-9|many
TGTGCCAGCAGCTTCCCAGGGAAGGGAATAGACACTGAAGCTTTCTTT
CASSFPGKGIDTEAFF
>TRBJ2-1|.|TRBV6-1|.
TGTGCCAGCAGACCCAGGGCGGCTACCTACAATGAGCAGTTCTTC
CASRPRAATYNEQFF
>TRBJ2-1|TRBD1|TRBV5-1|.
TGCGCCAGCAGCTCTAGTACAGGGGGCAGGGGGTACAATGAGCAGTTCTTC
CASSSSTGGRGYNEQFF
>TRBJ2-3|.|TRBV7-9|few
TGTGCCAGCAGCCCCAGAACTAGTTATACGCAGTATTTT
CASSPRTSYTQYF
>TRBJ1-4|TRBD1|TRBV9|many
TGTGCCAGCAGCGGACAGGGGGCAAGGGAAAAACTGTTTTTT
CASSGQGAREKLFF
>TRBJ2-2|.|TRBV12-3/TRBV12-4|.
TGTGCCATCTGTTTAAGGGCTTCGGGGTTTGTGGACACCGGGGAGCTGTTTTTT
CAICLRASGFVDTGELFF
>TRBJ2-1|.|TRBV7-7|.
TGTGCCAGCAGCTTATATGGGGGGCATGCCCTCTACAATGAGCAGTTCTTC
CASSLYGGHALYNEQFF
>TRBJ1-1|.|TRBV12-3/TRBV12-4|many
TGTGCCAGCAGTCACAGTTCCATGAACACTGAAGCTTTCTTT
CASSHSSMNTEAFF
>TRBJ2-1|.|TRBV7-2|.
TGTGCCAGCAGCTCGATGGCCCTGGGTGAGCAGTTCTTC
CASSSMALGEQFF
>TRBJ1-6|.|TRBV11-2|.
TGTGCCAGCAGCTTGTTGGGGGCGCATTCACCCCTCCACTTT
CASSLLGAHSPLHF
>TRBJ2-7|TRBD2|TRBV9|few
TGTGCCAGCAGCGTAGATAGCGGGCCAACCTACGAGCAGTACTTC
CASSVDSGPTYEQYF
>TRBJ2-1|TRBD1|TRBV5-1|many
TGCGCCAGCAGCGATATGGCAGGGGGATACGGTGAGCAGTTCTTC
CASSDMAGGYGEQFF
>TRBJ2-2|TRBD1|TRBV11-2|.
TGTGCCAGCAGCCCCCGGACAGGGCACGGCACCGGGGAGCTGTTTTTT
CASSPRTGHGTGELFF
>TRBJ2-1|.|TRBV20-1|.
TGCAGTGCTAGAGATTCGGAACAGCGATACATGGTCGATGAGCAGTTCTTC
CSARDSEQRYMVDEQFF
>TRBJ2-3|TRBD2|TRBV12-3/TRBV12-4|.
TGTGCCAGCAGTTTAGAAGCGGGAGCCGCCGATACGCAGTATTTT
CASSLEAGAADTQYF